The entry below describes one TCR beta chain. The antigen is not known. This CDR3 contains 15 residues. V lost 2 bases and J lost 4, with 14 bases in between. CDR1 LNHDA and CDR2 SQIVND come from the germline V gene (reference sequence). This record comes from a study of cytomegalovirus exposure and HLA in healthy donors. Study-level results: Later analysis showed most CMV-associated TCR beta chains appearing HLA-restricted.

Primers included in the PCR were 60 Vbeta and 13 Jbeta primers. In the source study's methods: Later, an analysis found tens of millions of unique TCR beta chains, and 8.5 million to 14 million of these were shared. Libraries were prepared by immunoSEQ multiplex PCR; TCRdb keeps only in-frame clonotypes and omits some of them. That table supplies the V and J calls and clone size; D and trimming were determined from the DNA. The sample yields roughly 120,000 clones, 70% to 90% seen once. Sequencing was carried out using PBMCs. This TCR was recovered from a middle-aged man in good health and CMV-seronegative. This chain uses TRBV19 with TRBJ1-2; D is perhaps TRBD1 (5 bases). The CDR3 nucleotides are TGTGCCAGTAGTATAAGCGGGGCTTTCGGCTATGGCTACACCTTC. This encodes CASSISGAFGYGYTF.